The source of this T cell receptor (beta chain) is a study of cytomegalovirus exposure and HLA in healthy donors (dated by TCRdb to about 2017). As for the study more broadly: According to an earlier analysis of a few hundred of the donors, about 179 million T cells yielded roughly 110 million unique TCR beta sequences and about 300 Gb of sequence data. An early release covering roughly 580 HLA-typed donors comprised about 310 gigabases of sequencing data and around 86 million unique TCR sequences. Among the approximately 430 genotyped donors, about 83% belonged to the genetic ancestry cluster associated with self-reported Caucasian donors. The study aimed to test whether signatures of past pathogen exposure could be identified by cataloging public T cell receptors. The study used immunosequencing to profile the T cell repertoires of 670 or so subjects and linked those repertoires to cytomegalovirus serostatus. In addition to the first cohort of about 650 subjects, a separate validation cohort of approximately 130 different subjects was used. The study combined high-throughput TCR immunosequencing, statistical association of individual TCRs with disease status, and machine learning to predict cytomegalovirus infection status. In a later analysis, previously published TCR beta repertoires from 500 to 750 donors were re-analyzed and high-resolution HLA genotyping was added so that TCR occurrence patterns could be studied. Rather than using new phenotypic data, the later analysis identified candidate immune exposures from TCR beta sequences and from how often those sequences occurred across donors. To decide whether each TCR beta V gene segment behaved as functional or pseudogenic, an earlier analysis of several hundred of the donors relied on high-throughput TCR beta sequencing. Donor age, sex, ethnicity and CMV serostatus were collected together with the repertoire data. A later genetic analysis took genome-wide SNP genotypes for about three fifths of the roughly 700 donors and used that subset as a discovery cohort. Every repertoire in the discovery cohort had been generated on one and the same sequencing platform. Class I and class II HLA loci were covered by the typing at four-digit resolution. Typing coverage varied by locus: 629-630 donors for A, B, C, DRB1 and DQB1; 500 to 550 for DQA1; 600 to 610 for DPA1; approximately 470 for DPB1. Four or five DR-DQ haplotypes were handled as single units for association and clustering because linkage in the cohort was strong. Among under 450 genotyped donors of the cohort, an average of about 240,000 unique TCR beta nucleotide sequences were sequenced per donor, roughly 20% of them non-productive.

In total, over 600 healthy bone marrow donors made up the cohort. At the time of sampling, every cohort member was nominally healthy, though immune exposures that went unrecorded were likely present. The donor was CMV seropositive and was included in the group of some 290 seropositive cohort members. Each donor provided a peripheral blood sample, and peripheral blood mononuclear cells were used for TCR beta sequencing. The Qiagen DNeasy Blood Extraction Kit was used to extract genomic DNA from the blood cell samples. V and J lose 2 bases and 7 bases, and a span of 9 bases separates them. CDR1 LNHDA and CDR2 SQIVND were looked up in the germline V gene (reference sequence). The CDR3 contains 13 residues, cysteine and phenylalanine counted. Only the CDR3 DNA stays, 39 bases, in frame from base 1. Points on this clone: Its target antigen remains unknown. No per-base quality is available; no much larger clone lies one base away.

Summary of the overall study and its limitations: Specific HLA alleles were associated with 15,000 to 20,000 TCR beta sequences at a false discovery rate of 0.05 in a later analysis. In this cohort, only TCR beta chains were sequenced, and detectable features were limited by the absence of alpha or paired-chain data. A group of highly shared sequence variants was considered likely to be a technical artifact of the sequencing pipeline. The 87-base-pair reads could not distinguish some IMGT-functional V segments, including TRBV6-2 and TRBV6-3, so those segments were excluded. Across donors, most TCR sequences were observed very rarely, whereas some public TCRs were present in many individuals. Because HLA typing was missing for some donors at each locus, association tests included only the typed subset. A further reported finding was that TCR beta sequences accurately predicted the HLA-A and HLA-B alleles for most subjects in the first cohort. The authors suggested that the approach could potentially be generalized to other disease states and immunological phenotypes. Broadly in line with IMGT annotations, most TCR beta V segments showed up in productive rearrangements about 90% or about 30% of the time in an earlier analysis of 587 of the donors. Because counts were too low, seventeen rarely observed V segments, including chromosome 9 orphons, were excluded from the earlier analysis of around 590 of the donors. An association between a missense DCLRE1C variant and V-gene and J-gene trimming of TCR beta chains was found in a later genetic analysis and replicated in an independent cohort. A few of the identified cytomegalovirus-associated TCR beta chains were confirmed in vitro to be specific for cytomegalovirus antigens. Roughly uniform sequencing depth across donors was assumed in presence/absence analyses, although this assumption may not hold. Several of the top co-occurrence clusters appeared to be linked to parvovirus B19, influenza, CMV and Epstein-Barr virus, according to a later analysis. In a later genetic analysis, fewer N-insertions in productive TCRs were reported among donors in an Asian-associated ancestry cluster than the 666-donor mean. In a later analysis, the rate of TCR association differed among HLA loci, with DRB1 alleles having the most associated TCRs and HLA-C alleles having the fewest. When HLA alleles, especially DR and DQ, strongly co-occurred, attributing TCR associations to individual alleles was difficult. According to a later analysis, most CMV-associated TCR beta chains appeared to be HLA-restricted, and the HLA associations seemed to be driven largely by CMV exposure. In a later analysis, HLA-associated TCR beta chains were found to be more clonally expanded and to have lower generation probabilities than equally common non-associated chains. The classifier was reported to diagnose cytomegalovirus status with high specificity and sensitivity in both the original cohort and the validation cohort. Linkage disequilibrium might explain the correlated functional status among segregating V segments, but an unknown experimental factor could not be ruled out. CMV serostatus was the only immune exposure information available for the cohort. The study listed 164 TCR beta chains as associated with cytomegalovirus.

The receptor library was made with the immunoSEQ multiplex PCR assay. For the multiplex PCR, a mixture combining 60 forward primers for TCR Vbeta segments and 13 reverse primers for TCR Jbeta segments was used. Amplification of the CDR3 region of rearranged TCR beta genes was performed with a multiplex PCR assay on genomic DNA. On the Illumina HiSeq System, the amplified TCR beta libraries were sequenced as 87-base-pair reads. In the authors' own workflow: Across the 600 to 700 repertoires, a later analysis counted some 80 million unique TCR beta chains, around 10 million of which were shared by at least two donors. A nearest-neighbor algorithm error-corrected the raw reads and collapsed the reads into unique sequences, merging closely related sequences to remove PCR and sequencing errors. V, D and J gene segments were assigned by aligning CDR3 sequences to IMGT reference sequences. For a sequence to be retained, a match of at least six nucleotides to both a V gene segment and a J gene segment was required. Rearrangements were classified as productive when the CDR3 lacked stop codons and remained in frame with V and J, and all other rearrangements were classified as non-productive. CDR3 was defined by IMGT convention, running from the second conserved V-encoded cysteine to the conserved J-encoded phenylalanine. Sequences without an unambiguous match to a single V gene segment were excluded from the earlier analysis of about 640 of the donors. In an earlier analysis of almost 600 of the donors, a V segment was called functional when productive rearrangements were above 56.7%, and segregating when the standard deviation between donors exceeded 5%. To diagnose cytomegalovirus status from the catalog of TCR beta chain sequences, a statistical classification framework was built. In a later analysis, TCR nucleotide sequences were compared against IMGT/GENE-DB human TR gene sequences so that V and J genes could be assigned. In a later analysis, CDR3 sequences and most-parsimonious VDJ recombination scenarios were assigned using the TCRdist pipeline. In a later analysis, each TCR beta chain was defined by its CDR3 amino acid sequence together with its V-gene family, and reads lacking a unique V-gene family were excluded. To address suspected cross-contamination and a sequencing artifact, a later analysis removed roughly 640 highly shared, low-generation-probability nucleotide sequences. In a later analysis, a clonal expansion index was calculated for each public chain from normalized within-repertoire ranks of inferred template counts. Generation probabilities in a later analysis came from a VDJ recombination model fitted to out-of-frame rearrangements, and those results were checked against IGoR. In a later analysis, TCR-TCR, TCR-HLA and TCR-CMV co-occurrence was scored with hypergeometric tests, and a repertoire-size bias correction was applied to TCR pairs. To estimate false discovery rates, a later analysis permuted the HLA or CMV assignments 20 times. A later analysis grouped co-occurring TCRs with DBSCAN, adding TCRdist sequence similarity when clustering within HLA-allele-positive subsets. Repertoires with fewer than 30,000 or more than 120,000 public chains were left out of co-occurrence clustering, as were a handful of repertoires with anomalous nucleotide sharing. As stored in TCRdb, this immuneACCESS dataset retains in-frame rearrangements with V and J assigned. A fraction of the clones does not appear; measured against another copy, unresolved V genes explain less than half of the discrepancy, and the remainder lacks a known reason. The V and J calls and the clone size are those of that table, but D and trimming were determined from the DNA. The table for this sample lists around 64,000 clones; approximately 80% of them were counted only once. About 8% of the sample goes to the ten largest clones.

Sequencing was done on a sample of PBMCs. Recombination joined TRBV19 with TRBJ1-5, with no reliable assignment of the D segment. This receptor was identified in a man younger than 30 in good health and CMV-seropositive. The nucleotides read TGTGCCAGTAGTATAAGCGTTTCCCAGCCCCAGCATTTT. It encodes CASSISVSQPQHF. The full variable domain, with segments outside the CDR3 supplied by the reference TRBV19 and TRBJ1-5 proteins, appears as DGGITQSPKYLFRKEGQNVTLSCEQNLNHDAMYWYRQDPGQGLRLIYYSQIVNDFQKGDIAEGYSVSREKKESFPLTVTSAQKNPTAFYLCASSISVSQPQHFGDGTRLSIL.